The 15 T cell receptor beta chains below all came from one sample that was sequenced in a study of blood T cell repertoires in COVID-19 (dated by TCRdb to between 2020 and 2021). The method behind the library was the immunoSEQ multiplex PCR assay. The table was pulled from immuneACCESS by TCRdb, which kept in-frame rearrangements only. Such tables lose some clones; where checked, under half of the loss comes from unresolved V genes, and the rest has no known cause. For this sample there are some 350,000 clones; approximately 84% appear just once. Together, the top ten hold approximately 3% of the sample. Source material: PBMCs or T cells enriched from blood (not recorded which). Receptors were obtained from a woman aged 25 to 39 who had recovered from COVID-19.

The chain recombines TRBV2 with TRBJ2-3; TRBD2 matches 9 bases. Germline values: CDR1 SNHLY, CDR2 FYNNEI. The CDR3 has 17 amino acids. V trimming: 2 bases; J trimming: 2 bases; junction bases outside the gene matches: 8. The CDR3 DNA reads TGTGCCAGCAGTGAAATAGCGGGAGAGGGGCTCACAGATACGCAGTATTTT. This encodes CASSEIAGEGLTDTQYF.

This sequence joins TRBV15 and TRBJ2-7; D remains ambiguous. Germline-derived CDR1 and CDR2 are LNHNV and YYDKDF (reference sequence). CDR3 size: 12 residues. Trimming cost V 0 bases and J 7 bases, with 7 bases left between them. The CDR3 region is CATSRDSIEQYF. The DNA of the CDR3 is TGTGCCACCAGCAGAGATTCCATTGAGCAGTACTTC.

The chain uses TRBV6-5 and TRBJ2-1, with TRBD2 matching over 9 bases. V shed 7 bases, J shed 11 bases, and the junction held 6 bases outside the gene matches. Germline CDR1 MNHEY, CDR2 SVGAGI. The CDR3 consists of 12 residues. CDR3 bases: TGTGCCAGCACCCAGACTAGCGGCAAGCAGTTCTTC. Translating it yields CASTQTSGKQFF.

This rearrangement joins TRBV19 to TRBJ2-7; 7 positions agree with TRBD1. V shed 8 bases, J shed 1 base, and the junction held 11 bases outside the gene matches. The CDR3 extends over 15 amino acids. Germline V lookup: CDR1 LNHDA, CDR2 SQIVND (reference sequence). CDR3 region: CASPKGGEVSYEQYF. CDR3 bases: TGTGCCAGTCCTAAAGGGGGCGAGGTATCCTACGAGCAGTACTTC.

The rearrangement uses TRBV2 and TRBJ1-3; the match to TRBD1 covers 7 bases. The CDR3 runs 13 residues. V shed 8 bases, J shed 4 bases, and the junction held 5 bases outside the gene matches. CDR1 and CDR2 (germline): SNHLY, FYNNEI. In DNA, the CDR3 is TGTGCCAGCTCCGGGACAGAGGGAAACACCATATATTTT. Translation: CASSGTEGNTIYF.

V and J are TRBV14 and TRBJ1-2; D is undetermined. Germline V gene sequence: CDR1 SGHDN, CDR2 FVKESK. This CDR3 comprises 13 residues. V was cut by 1 base and J by 4 bases, with 7 bases left in between. The CDR3 reads CASSQVALYGYTF. CDR3 coding DNA: TGTGCCAGCAGCCAAGTAGCCCTCTATGGCTACACCTTC.

The sample holds one count of this clone. The rearrangement links TRBV7-8 to TRBJ2-7; 8 nucleotides line up with TRBD2. Looked up from germline, CDR1 is SGHVS and CDR2 is FQNEAQ. CDR3 length: 12 residues. With V trimmed by 5 bases and J by 7 bases, 4 bases remained unmatched. The CDR3 DNA reads as TGTGCCAGCAGCCCCGGGGGGGATGAGCAGTACTTC. It yields the protein CASSPGGDEQYF.

The V and J genes are TRBV18 and TRBJ1-1, with D uncertain. CDR1 is KGHSH and CDR2 is LQKENI in the germline V gene. V was clipped by 3 bases and J by 0 bases, with 8 bases between them. CDR3 length equals 14 residues. The CDR3 reads CASSPEELNTEAFF. The CDR3 DNA sequence: TGTGCCAGCTCACCCGAGGAGCTGAACACTGAAGCTTTCTTT.

The V gene is TRBV19, the J gene TRBJ2-2, with 11 bases lining up with TRBD1. The CDR3 consists of 13 residues. Per the germline V gene, CDR1 is LNHDA and CDR2 is SQIVND (reference sequence). The V and J ends lost 10 bases and 9 bases, in that order; junction bases with no gene match: 7. The CDR3 bases are TGTGCCATTCGGGGACAGGGGGACCGGGAGCTGTTTTTT. Translation gives CAIRGQGDRELFF.

The chain has TRBV5-1 and TRBJ2-3; tentatively, D is TRBD1 (6 bases). The V gene lost 4 bases and the J gene lost 2 bases, with 8 bases spanning the gap. Germline CDR1 reads SGHRS; CDR2 reads YFSETQ. CDR3 size: 13 residues. The DNA of the CDR3 is TGCGCCAGCAGCACAGGGTTCACAGATACGCAGTATTTT. Protein product: CASSTGFTDTQYF.

The chain recombines TRBV9 with TRBJ2-3; TRBD2 aligns across 8 bases. In germline, CDR1 is SGDLS, CDR2 YYNGEE. The CDR3 length is 16 residues. Trimming cost V 3 bases and J 2 bases; bases outside gene matches: 8. The CDR3 reads CASSARGGLPTDTQYF. The CDR3 nucleotides are TGTGCCAGCAGCGCTCGGGGGGGACTGCCCACAGATACGCAGTATTTT.

The chain combines TRBV30 with TRBJ1-2, with D hard to call. Per germline, CDR1 GTSNPN and CDR2 SVGIG (reference sequence). This CDR3 contains 13 residues. Trimming pared 3 bases from V and 3 bases from J, leaving 11 bases between. As DNA, the CDR3 is TGTGCCTGGAGGCAAGAGGGCGACTATGGCTACACCTTC. As protein: CAWRQEGDYGYTF.

The chain couples TRBV2 to TRBJ2-6; no definite D call. Germline V lookup: CDR1 SNHLY, CDR2 FYNNEI. The CDR3 totals 15 residues. The V end lost 2 bases, the J end lost 0 bases, and 5 bases lay between the germline ends. The CDR3 spells CASSELASGANVLTF. CDR3 nucleotide sequence: TGTGCCAGCAGTGAATTGGCCTCTGGGGCCAACGTCCTGACTTTC.

The rearrangement links TRBV19 to TRBJ1-1; the D is unclear. CDR1 is LNHDA, CDR2 SQIVND, per germline (reference sequence). The CDR3 runs to 13 residues. Deletions cut 6 bases from V and 1 base from J, with 9 bases between. Here the CDR3 DNA reads TGTGCCAGTAGCCCCGGGTCGAACACTGAAGCTTTCTTT. Its protein is CASSPGSNTEAFF.

This chain links TRBV10-3 with TRBJ1-1, with 8 bases that match TRBD1. CDR1 is ENHRY and CDR2 is SYGVKD in the germline V gene. V gave up 2 bases and J gave up 4 bases; unmatched junction bases: 3. This CDR3 region has 14 residues. DNA of the CDR3: TGTGCCATCAGTGAGACAACAGGGGGCACTGAAGCTTTCTTT. The encoded protein is CAISETTGGTEAFF.